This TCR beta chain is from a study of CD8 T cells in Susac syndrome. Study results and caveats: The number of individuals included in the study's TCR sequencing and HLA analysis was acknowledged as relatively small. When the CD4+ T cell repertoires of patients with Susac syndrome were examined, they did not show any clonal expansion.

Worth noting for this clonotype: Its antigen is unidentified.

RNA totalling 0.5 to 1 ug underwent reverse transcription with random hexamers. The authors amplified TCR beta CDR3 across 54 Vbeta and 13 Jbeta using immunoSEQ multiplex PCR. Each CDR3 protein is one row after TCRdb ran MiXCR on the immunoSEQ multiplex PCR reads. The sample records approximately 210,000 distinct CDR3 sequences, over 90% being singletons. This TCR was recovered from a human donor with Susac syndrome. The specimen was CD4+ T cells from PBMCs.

The CDR3 DNA reads as TGTGCCAGCAGCTTGGGACAGGGTCATGGCTACACCTTC. This sequence encodes CASSLGQGHGYTF. The V gene is TRBV7-2, the J gene TRBJ1-2; 9 positions agree with TRBD1. Germline V lookup: CDR1 SGHTA, CDR2 FQGNSA. The length of the CDR3 is 13 residues. V shed 3 bases, J shed 6 bases, and the junction held 2 bases outside the gene matches.